This T cell receptor beta chain was identified in a study of cytomegalovirus exposure and HLA in healthy donors. The overall study: Samples from HLA-typed donors yielded about 86 million unique TCRs in an early data release. Study results and limitations: The authors later linked a missense DCLRE1C variant to TCR beta V- and J-gene trimming.

The PCR used 60 Vbeta and 13 Jbeta primers. Clones were sequenced by immunoSEQ multiplex PCR, and TCRdb holds only the in-frame ones, with some missing. The sample lists around 140,000 clones, about 72% seen once, with approximately 1.4% in the top ten. Points on this clone: Its antigen is as yet unknown.

It was healthy bone marrow donors who served as donors. At the time of sampling, donors were nominally healthy, though unrecorded immune exposures were likely. The CDR3 length is 16 residues. The trim removed 1 base at V and 2 bases at J, leaving 9 bases unmatched. Germline V gives CDR1 SQVTM, CDR2 ANQGSEA. Sequencing used PBMCs. The chain combines TRBV29-1 with TRBJ2-3; 7 bases are a match to TRBD2. The TCR comes from a female donor in good health and CMV-seronegative. CDR3 sequence reads: CSVEGLASRPTDTQYF. CDR3 nucleotides: TGCAGCGTTGAAGGACTAGCCTCAAGACCCACAGATACGCAGTATTTT.